This is a list of T cell receptor beta chains from one sample in a study of blood T cell repertoires in COVID-19. Assay used: immunoSEQ multiplex PCR; TCRdb lists only in-frame clones, some missing. The sample has hundreds of thousands of clones; about 90% are singletons. The sequencing input was PBMCs or T cells enriched from blood (not recorded which). These receptor sequences come from a woman younger than 45 who had recovered from COVID-19. The CDR3 runs from the conserved cysteine through the conserved F or W.

V gene,CDR3 protein
TRBV28,CASSTQRRGTEAFF
TRBV5-8,CASSLDSGQGYNEQFF
TRBV4-1,CASSLGLAGAQETQYF
TRBV2,CASSAGQANSPLHF
TRBV5-5,CASSPDQGHYEQYF
TRBV5-1,CASSLAGGRMAEAFF
TRBV19,CASSNQGQDTEAFF
TRBV2,CGGRTDFTQYF
TRBV7-9,CASSLGGNSPLHF
TRBV10-1,CASSNRGRIGNTEAFF
TRBV30,CAWRLTGGGWKTQYF
TRBV6-1,CASSDQGGNQPQHF
TRBV30,CAWSVLGGEAQPQHF
TRBV11-2,CASSLGVGGAWNEQYF
TRBV2,CASSGRGGQTDTQYF
TRBV21-1,CASSNRDRASGQYF
TRBV3-1/TRBV3-2,CASSYAGLIGNTIYF
TRBV30,CAWGTSGVSDTQYF